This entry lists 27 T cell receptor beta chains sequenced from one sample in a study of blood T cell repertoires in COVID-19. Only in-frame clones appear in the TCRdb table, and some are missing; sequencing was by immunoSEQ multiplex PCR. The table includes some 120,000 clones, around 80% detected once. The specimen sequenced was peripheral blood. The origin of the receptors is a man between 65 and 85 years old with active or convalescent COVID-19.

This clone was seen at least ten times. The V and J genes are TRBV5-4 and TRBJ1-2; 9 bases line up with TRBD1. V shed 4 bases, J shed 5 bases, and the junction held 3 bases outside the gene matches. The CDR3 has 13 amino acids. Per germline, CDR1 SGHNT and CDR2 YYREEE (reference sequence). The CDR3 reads CASSRTGEYGYTF. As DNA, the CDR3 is TGTGCCAGCAGCCGGACAGGGGAATATGGCTACACCTTC.

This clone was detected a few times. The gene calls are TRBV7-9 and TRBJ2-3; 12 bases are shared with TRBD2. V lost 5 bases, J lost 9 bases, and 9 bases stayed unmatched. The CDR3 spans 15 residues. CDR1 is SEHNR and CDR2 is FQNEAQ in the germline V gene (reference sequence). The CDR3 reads CASSLSSGREGTQYF. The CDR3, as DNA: TGTGCCAGCAGCCTCTCTAGCGGGAGGGAAGGAACGCAGTATTTT.

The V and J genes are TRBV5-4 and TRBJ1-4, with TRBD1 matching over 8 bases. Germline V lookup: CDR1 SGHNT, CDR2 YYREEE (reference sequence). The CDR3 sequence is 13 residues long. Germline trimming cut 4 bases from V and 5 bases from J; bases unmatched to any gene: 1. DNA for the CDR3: TGTGCCAGCAGCCGGACAGGGAATGAAAAACTGTTTTTT. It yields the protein CASSRTGNEKLFF.

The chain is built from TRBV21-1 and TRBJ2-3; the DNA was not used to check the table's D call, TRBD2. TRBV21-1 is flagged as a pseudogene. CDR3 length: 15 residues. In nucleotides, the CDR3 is TGTGCCAGCAGCGACGGAGGGTTAAGCACAGATACGCAGTATTTT. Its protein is CASSDGGLSTDTQYF.

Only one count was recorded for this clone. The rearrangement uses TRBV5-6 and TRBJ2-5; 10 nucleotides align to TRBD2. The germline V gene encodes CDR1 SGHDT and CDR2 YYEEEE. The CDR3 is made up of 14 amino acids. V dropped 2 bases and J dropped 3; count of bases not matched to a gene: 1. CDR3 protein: CASSFGTSEETQYF. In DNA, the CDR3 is TGTGCCAGCAGCTTCGGGACTAGCGAAGAGACCCAGTACTTC.

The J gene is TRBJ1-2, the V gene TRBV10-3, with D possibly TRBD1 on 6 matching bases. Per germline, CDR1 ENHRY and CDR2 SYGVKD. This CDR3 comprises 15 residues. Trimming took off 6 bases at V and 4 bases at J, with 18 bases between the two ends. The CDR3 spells CAIRPSTGIFYGYTF. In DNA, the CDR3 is TGTGCCATCAGGCCCTCGACAGGAATTTTCTATGGCTACACCTTC.

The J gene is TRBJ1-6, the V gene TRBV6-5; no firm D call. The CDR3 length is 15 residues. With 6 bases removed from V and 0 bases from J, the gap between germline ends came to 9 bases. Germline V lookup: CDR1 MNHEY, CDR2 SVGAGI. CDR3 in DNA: TGTGCCAGCAGCACTCCGAGCTCCTATAATTCACCCCTCCACTTT. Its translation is CASSTPSSYNSPLHF.

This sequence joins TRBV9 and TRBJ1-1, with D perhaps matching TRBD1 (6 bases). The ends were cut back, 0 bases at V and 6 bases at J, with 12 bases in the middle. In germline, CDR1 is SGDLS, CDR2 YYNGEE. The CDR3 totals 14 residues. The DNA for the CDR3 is TGTGCCAGCAGCGTAGAAACAGGGTCATCTGAAGCTTTCTTT. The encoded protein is CASSVETGSSEAFF.

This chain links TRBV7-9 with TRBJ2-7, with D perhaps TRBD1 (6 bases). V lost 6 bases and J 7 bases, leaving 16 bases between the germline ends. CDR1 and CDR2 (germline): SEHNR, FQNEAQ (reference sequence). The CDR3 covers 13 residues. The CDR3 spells CASRPPSGAEQYF. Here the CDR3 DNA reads TGTGCCAGCAGACCCCCTTCAGGGGCTGAGCAGTACTTC.

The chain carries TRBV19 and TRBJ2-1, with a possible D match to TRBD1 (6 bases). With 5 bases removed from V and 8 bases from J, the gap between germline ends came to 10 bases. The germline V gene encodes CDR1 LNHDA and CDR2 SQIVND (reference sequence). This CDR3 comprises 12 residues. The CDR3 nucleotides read TGTGCCAGTAGTTCACAGGGTGATGAGCAGTTCTTC. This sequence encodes CASSSQGDEQFF.

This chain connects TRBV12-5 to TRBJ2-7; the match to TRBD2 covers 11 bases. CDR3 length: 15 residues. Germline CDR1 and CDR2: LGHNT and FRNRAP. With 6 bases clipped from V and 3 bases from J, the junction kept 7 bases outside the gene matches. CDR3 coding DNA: TGTGCTAGTGGAGAGGGGACTAGCGGACGCTACGAGCAGTACTTC. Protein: CASGEGTSGRYEQYF.

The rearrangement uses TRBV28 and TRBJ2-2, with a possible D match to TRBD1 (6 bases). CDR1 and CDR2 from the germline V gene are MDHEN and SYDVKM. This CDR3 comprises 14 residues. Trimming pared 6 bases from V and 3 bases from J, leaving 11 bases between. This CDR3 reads CASRPGQDTGELFF. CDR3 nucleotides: TGTGCCAGCAGACCGGGACAAGACACCGGGGAGCTGTTTTTT.

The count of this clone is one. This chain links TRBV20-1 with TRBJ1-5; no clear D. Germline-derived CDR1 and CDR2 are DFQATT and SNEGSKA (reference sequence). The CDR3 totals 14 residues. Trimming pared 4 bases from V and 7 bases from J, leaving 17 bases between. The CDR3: CSATDPVGGQPQHF. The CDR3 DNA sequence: TGCAGTGCTACTGACCCCGTAGGAGGACAGCCCCAGCATTTT.

The DNA for the CDR3 is TGTGCCAGCAGTGTACCCGGACTAGCCGCCTACAATGAGCAGTTCTTC. Protein: CASSVPGLAAYNEQFF. The chain couples TRBV6-2 or TRBV6-3 to TRBJ2-1; 8 positions match TRBD2. V lost 5 bases, J lost 2 bases, and 8 bases stayed unmatched. There are 16 residues in the CDR3. CDR1 and CDR2 from the germline V gene are MNHEY and SVGEGT.

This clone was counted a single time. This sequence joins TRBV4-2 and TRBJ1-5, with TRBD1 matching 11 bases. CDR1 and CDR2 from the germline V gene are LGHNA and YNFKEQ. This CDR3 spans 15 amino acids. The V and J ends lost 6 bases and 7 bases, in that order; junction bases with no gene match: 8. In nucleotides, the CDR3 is TGTGCCAGCAGTAGGGACAGGGGGACAGGGCAGCCCCAGCATTTT. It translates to CASSRDRGTGQPQHF.

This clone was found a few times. CDR3 residues: CASSLEARGSGNTIYF. The CDR3 DNA is TGCGCCAGCAGCTTGGAGGCCAGGGGCTCTGGAAACACCATATATTTT. The V gene is TRBV5-1, the J gene TRBJ1-3; a weak D match, TRBD1 (6 bases). This CDR3 contains 16 residues. Germline V gives CDR1 SGHRS, CDR2 YFSETQ. The germline V and J ends were trimmed by 0 bases and 0 bases, with 10 bases remaining between them.

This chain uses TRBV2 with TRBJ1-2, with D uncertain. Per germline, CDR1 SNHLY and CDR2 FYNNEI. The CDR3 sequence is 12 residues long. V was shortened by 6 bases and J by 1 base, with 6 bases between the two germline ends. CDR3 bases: TGTGCCAGCAGGTGGAGTAACTATGGCTACACCTTC. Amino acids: CASRWSNYGYTF.

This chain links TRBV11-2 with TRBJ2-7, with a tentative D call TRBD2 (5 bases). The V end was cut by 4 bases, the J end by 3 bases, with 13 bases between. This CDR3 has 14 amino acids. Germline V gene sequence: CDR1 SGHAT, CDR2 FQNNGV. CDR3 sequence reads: CASSSRGKNYEQYF. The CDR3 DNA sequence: TGTGCCAGCAGCTCACGAGGGAAGAACTACGAGCAGTACTTC. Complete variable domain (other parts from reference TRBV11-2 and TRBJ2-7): EAGVAQSPRYKIIEKRQSVAFWCNPISGHATLYWYQQILGQGPKLLIQFQNNGVVDDSQLPKDRFSAERLKGVDSTLKIQPAKLEDSAVYLCASSSRGKNYEQYFGPGTRLTVT.

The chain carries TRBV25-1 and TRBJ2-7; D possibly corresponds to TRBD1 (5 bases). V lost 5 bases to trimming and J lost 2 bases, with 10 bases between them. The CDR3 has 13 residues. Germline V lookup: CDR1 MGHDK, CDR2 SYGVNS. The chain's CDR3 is CASSLQEPYEQYF. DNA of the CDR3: TGTGCCAGCAGTTTACAGGAACCCTACGAGCAGTACTTC.

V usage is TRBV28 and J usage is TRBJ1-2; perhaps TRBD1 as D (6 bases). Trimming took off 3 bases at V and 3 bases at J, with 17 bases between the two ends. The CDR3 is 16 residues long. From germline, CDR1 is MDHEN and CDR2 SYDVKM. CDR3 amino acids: CASSFIGFRGDYGYTF. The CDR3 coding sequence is TGTGCCAGCAGTTTTATCGGGTTCAGGGGCGACTATGGCTACACCTTC.

CDR3 region: CATSRGESDGYTF. CDR3 DNA sequence: TGTGCCACCAGCAGAGGGGAGTCTGATGGCTACACCTTC. The rearrangement links TRBV15 to TRBJ1-2; D ambiguous. The CDR3 has 13 residues. CDR1 and CDR2 (germline): LNHNV, YYDKDF (reference sequence). Between the trimmed V and J ends, which lost 1 base and 6 bases, there was a span of 9 bases.

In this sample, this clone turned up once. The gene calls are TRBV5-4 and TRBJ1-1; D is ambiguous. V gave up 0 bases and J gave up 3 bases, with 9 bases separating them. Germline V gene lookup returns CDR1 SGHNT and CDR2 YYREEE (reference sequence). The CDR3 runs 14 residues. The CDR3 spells CASSLEQEYTEAFF. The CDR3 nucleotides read TGTGCCAGCAGCTTGGAGCAGGAATACACTGAAGCTTTCTTT.

CDR3 protein: CASSPGLPFYNEQFF. CDR3 nucleotides: TGCGCCAGCAGCCCAGGACTCCCGTTCTACAATGAGCAGTTCTTC. The chain couples TRBV5-1 to TRBJ2-1, with D perhaps TRBD2 (5 bases). The CDR3 consists of 15 residues. From germline, CDR1 is SGHRS and CDR2 YFSETQ. Trimming took off 4 bases at V and 3 bases at J, with 14 bases between the two ends.

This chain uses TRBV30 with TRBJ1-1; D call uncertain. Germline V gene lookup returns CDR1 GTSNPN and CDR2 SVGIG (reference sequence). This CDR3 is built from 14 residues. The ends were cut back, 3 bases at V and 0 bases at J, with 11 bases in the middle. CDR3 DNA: TGTGCCTGGAGGCGCACCTTGATGAACACTGAAGCTTTCTTT. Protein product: CAWRRTLMNTEAFF.

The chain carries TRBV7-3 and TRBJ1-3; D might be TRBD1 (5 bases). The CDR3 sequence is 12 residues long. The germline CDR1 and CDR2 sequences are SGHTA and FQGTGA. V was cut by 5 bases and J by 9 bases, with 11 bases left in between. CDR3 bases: TGTGCCAGCAGCGAGGCCGGGGGCACCATATATTTT. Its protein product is CASSEAGGTIYF.

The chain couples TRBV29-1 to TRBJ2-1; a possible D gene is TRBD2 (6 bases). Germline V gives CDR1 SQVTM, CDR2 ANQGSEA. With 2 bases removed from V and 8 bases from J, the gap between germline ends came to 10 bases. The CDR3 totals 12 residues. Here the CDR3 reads CSVEKPGDEQFF. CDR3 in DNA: TGCAGCGTTGAAAAACCGGGGGATGAGCAGTTCTTC.

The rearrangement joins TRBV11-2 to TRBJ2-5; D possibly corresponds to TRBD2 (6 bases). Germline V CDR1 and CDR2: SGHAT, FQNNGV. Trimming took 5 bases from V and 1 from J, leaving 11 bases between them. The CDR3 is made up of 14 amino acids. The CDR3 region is CASSPQRVQETQYF. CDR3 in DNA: TGTGCCAGCAGCCCACAGCGGGTCCAAGAGACCCAGTACTTC.